The entry below gives a single T cell receptor beta chain sequence along with its context. Its antigen is unidentified. Primed by a sample-barcoded 5' primer and a J-beta primer mix, a second PCR proceeded for about 7 to 12 cycles. TCRdb ran MiXCR on the 5' RACE reads and lists one entry per CDR3 protein. This table holds around 1,000,000 distinct CDR3 sequences, approximately 25% found once. This CDR3 has 16 amino acids. Per germline, CDR1 MDHEN and CDR2 SYDVKM. Trimming cost V 2 bases and J 2 bases, with 12 bases left between them. The data derive from a study of blood T cells in healthy people across ages. Study findings and constraints: Roughly linear age-related decline in beta diversity appeared, significant by age around 36.

These data were likewise used in another study, on T cells of mothers and their children. Per that paper: Each 15 ul cDNA reaction used 1.5 ug RNA; all RNA was used. A slight, non-significant increase in overlap was found for related mother-child pairs relative to unrelated pairs.

The rearrangement uses TRBV28 and TRBJ1-4; D is unresolved. This TCR came from a girl aged 2 to 10 in good health. The sequenced sample was blood. CDR3 sequence reads: CASSLVERRTNEKLFF. DNA of the CDR3: TGTGCCAGCAGTTTAGTGGAACGTCGGACTAATGAAAAACTGTTTTTT.